This is a list of T cell receptor beta chains from one sample in a study of T cell repertoires in cytomegalovirus infection. One entry per CDR3 protein results from TCRdb running MiXCR on the reads. Here the sample spans approximately 700,000 distinct CDR3 sequences, 35% to 45% being singletons. Sequencing was carried out using PBMCs. The receptors originated from a human donor in good health (CMV status not recorded). Some clones in this sample may be carry-over from other donors' samples. The CDR3 runs from the conserved cysteine through the conserved F or W. A D gene is named only where the DNA matches it firmly. Size is omitted from some rows. Given values are once, few, many or a class for expanded clones.

clone_size: .
j_call: TRBJ1-4
d_call: TRBD1
v_call: TRBV28
cdr3_aa: CASSSSLTGIEKLFF
cdr3_nt: TGTGCCAGCAGTTCGTCATTGACAGGGATTGAAAAACTGTTTTTT

clone_size: few
j_call: TRBJ2-7
d_call: .
v_call: TRBV7-9
cdr3_aa: CASSFGLKSYEQYF
cdr3_nt: TGTGCCAGCAGCTTCGGACTGAAATCCTACGAGCAGTACTTC

clone_size: few
j_call: TRBJ1-2
d_call: .
v_call: TRBV7-2
cdr3_aa: CASSPGASNYGYTF
cdr3_nt: TGTGCCAGCAGTCCAGGGGCATCTAACTATGGCTACACCTTC

clone_size: .
j_call: TRBJ2-1
d_call: TRBD2
v_call: TRBV6-6
cdr3_aa: CASSYSVLAVYNEQFF
cdr3_nt: TGTGCCAGCAGTTACTCGGTCCTAGCGGTCTACAATGAGCAGTTCTTC

clone_size: once
j_call: TRBJ2-3
d_call: TRBD2
v_call: TRBV14
cdr3_aa: CASSRLRGGLGNTKYF
cdr3_nt: TGTGCCAGCAGCCGCCTCCGCGGGGGGCTGGGGAATACGAAGTATTTT

clone_size: few
j_call: TRBJ1-4
d_call: .
v_call: TRBV7-6
cdr3_aa: CASSLEITEKLFF
cdr3_nt: TGTGCCAGCAGCTTAGAGATTACTGAAAAACTGTTTTTT

clone_size: many
j_call: TRBJ1-5
d_call: TRBD1
v_call: TRBV7-2
cdr3_aa: CASSPYGQGAYQPQHF
cdr3_nt: TGTGCCAGCAGCCCATACGGACAGGGGGCATATCAGCCCCAGCATTTT

clone_size: few
j_call: TRBJ1-4
d_call: .
v_call: TRBV4-1
cdr3_aa: CASSHVEGEEKLFF
cdr3_nt: TGCGCCAGCAGCCATGTCGAGGGAGAGGAAAAACTGTTTTTT

clone_size: .
j_call: TRBJ1-1
d_call: .
v_call: TRBV28
cdr3_aa: CASSLLRQTNTEAFF
cdr3_nt: TGTGCCAGCAGTTTATTGCGACAGACAAACACTGAAGCTTTCTTT

clone_size: .
j_call: TRBJ1-2
d_call: .
v_call: TRBV20-1
cdr3_aa: CSASPGGGTYGYTF
cdr3_nt: TGCAGTGCTAGCCCCGGCGGGGGTACCTATGGCTACACCTTC

clone_size: .
j_call: TRBJ2-7
d_call: TRBD2
v_call: TRBV29-1
cdr3_aa: CSVEDVVGERDAAYEQYF
cdr3_nt: TGCAGCGTTGAAGACGTTGTTGGAGAGCGGGACGCTGCCTACGAGCAGTACTTC

clone_size: .
j_call: TRBJ2-7
d_call: TRBD2
v_call: TRBV6-1
cdr3_aa: CASTRSGGTLSEQYF
cdr3_nt: TGTGCCAGCACCCGGTCGGGGGGAACATTAAGCGAGCAGTACTTC

clone_size: .
j_call: TRBJ2-7
d_call: TRBD1
v_call: TRBV19
cdr3_aa: CASRIRTGIPEQYF
cdr3_nt: TGTGCCAGTAGAATCCGGACAGGGATCCCCGAGCAGTACTTC

clone_size: .
j_call: TRBJ2-7
d_call: TRBD1
v_call: TRBV6-6
cdr3_aa: CASNDRGTYEQYF
cdr3_nt: TGTGCCAGCAACGACAGGGGTACCTACGAGCAGTACTTC

clone_size: .
j_call: TRBJ1-1
d_call: TRBD1
v_call: TRBV12-3/TRBV12-4
cdr3_aa: CASRFSGQALRTEAFF
cdr3_nt: TGTGCCAGCAGATTCTCGGGACAGGCGCTGAGGACTGAAGCTTTCTTT

clone_size: .
j_call: TRBJ1-5
d_call: .
v_call: TRBV20-1
cdr3_aa: CSARQPYSNQPQHF
cdr3_nt: TGCAGTGCTAGACAACCATATAGCAATCAGCCCCAGCATTTT

clone_size: once
j_call: TRBJ1-2
d_call: .
v_call: TRBV29-1
cdr3_aa: CSAPSWVGGYTF
cdr3_nt: TGCAGCGCCCCATCCTGGGTCGGTGGCTACACCTTC

clone_size: .
j_call: TRBJ2-7
d_call: .
v_call: TRBV28
cdr3_aa: CASLGLSGESYEQYF
cdr3_nt: TGTGCCAGTCTTGGCCTTTCGGGGGAAAGTTACGAGCAGTACTTC

clone_size: .
j_call: TRBJ2-7
d_call: .
v_call: TRBV5-1
cdr3_aa: CASSLEGIRREQYF
cdr3_nt: TGCGCCAGCAGCTTGGAAGGGATCAGACGCGAGCAGTACTTC

clone_size: .
j_call: TRBJ1-1
d_call: TRBD1
v_call: TRBV28
cdr3_aa: CASSLPSSGGTEAFF
cdr3_nt: TGTGCCAGCAGTTTACCATCGTCAGGGGGAACTGAAGCTTTCTTT